Listed here are 6 T cell receptor beta chains from one sample, sequenced in a study of T cell responses to AZD1222 COVID-19 vaccine. Assay used: immunoSEQ multiplex PCR; TCRdb lists only in-frame clones, some missing. This table holds about 140,000 clones, 92% found once. This material consisted of peripheral blood, taken on day 0 of AZD1222 vaccination. The receptors derive from an adult in good health.

This clone was seen a single time. The chain joins TRBV5-4 to TRBJ1-1, with 9 bases that match TRBD1. Germline CDR1 SGHNT, CDR2 YYREEE (reference sequence). The CDR3 totals 15 residues. The trim removed 3 bases at V and 3 bases at J, leaving 6 bases unmatched. The CDR3 spells CASSSRTGADTEAFF. The DNA for the CDR3 is TGTGCCAGCAGCTCTAGGACAGGGGCAGACACTGAAGCTTTCTTT. The variable domain in full, completed from reference TRBV5-4 and TRBJ1-1, reads ETGVTQSPTHLIKTRGQQVTLRCSSQSGHNTVSWYQQALGQGPQFIFQYYREEENGRGNFPPRFSGLQFPNYSSELNVNALELDDSALYLCASSSRTGADTEAFFGQGTRLTVV.

CDR3 residues: CASSYDREAEAFF. The CDR3, as DNA: TGTGCCAGCAGTTACGACAGGGAGGCTGAAGCTTTCTTT. V and J are TRBV6-5 and TRBJ1-1; TRBD1 matches at 7 bases. The ends lost 2 bases at V and 6 bases at J; junction bases unmatched: 3. The CDR3 spans 13 residues. From germline, CDR1 is MNHEY and CDR2 SVGAGI.

This clone has only one observation. This chain uses TRBV18 with TRBJ2-1; weak D call: TRBD1 (6 bases). Trimming cost V 2 bases and J 0 bases, with 14 bases left between them. The CDR3 is 17 residues long. CDR1 is KGHSH, CDR2 LQKENI, per germline. DNA for the CDR3: TGTGCCAGCTCACCAATTTATAGGGGGAGCTCCTACAATGAGCAGTTCTTC. Its protein product is CASSPIYRGSSYNEQFF.

The CDR3 region is CATYGTANTEAFF. As DNA, the CDR3 is TGTGCCACCTACGGGACAGCCAACACTGAAGCTTTCTTT. The chain employs TRBV2 and TRBJ1-1; 7 bases align to TRBD1. In germline, CDR1 is SNHLY, CDR2 FYNNEI. This CDR3 spans 13 amino acids. The V gene end was trimmed by 10 bases and the J gene end by 2 bases; junction bases not matched to a gene: 7.

The chain has TRBV28 and TRBJ2-7; a possible D gene is TRBD1 (6 bases). Germline V gene data show CDR1 as MDHEN and CDR2 as SYDVKM. Trimming stripped 2 bases from V and 2 bases from J, with 13 bases between. The CDR3 extends over 15 amino acids. For the CDR3, the DNA is TGTGCCAGCAGTTTACCTGGGGGCCGCACCTACGAGCAGTACTTC. It yields the protein CASSLPGGRTYEQYF.

The chain carries TRBV29-1 and TRBJ1-1; weak D call: TRBD1 (6 bases). The germline V gene has CDR1 SQVTM and CDR2 ANQGSEA. V lost 6 bases and J lost 5, with 16 bases in between. This CDR3 is built from 13 residues. The CDR3 loop reads CSVRGQTGTEAFF. The CDR3 DNA follows: TGCAGCGTCAGAGGACAGACTGGGACTGAAGCTTTCTTT.